A single sample gave rise to the 16 T cell receptor beta chains below, sequenced in a study of blood T cell repertoires in COVID-19. Sequenced by immunoSEQ multiplex PCR; TCRdb stores in-frame clones only, minus some. Among 200,000 or so clones, about 86% were seen once, and the ten largest hold around 14%. Sample: peripheral blood. The receptors come from a man younger than 40 with active or convalescent COVID-19.

The V and J genes are TRBV28 and TRBJ1-5, with D unresolved. Trimming removed 5 bases from V and 3 bases from J, with 8 bases in between. Germline CDR1 and CDR2: MDHEN and SYDVKM. This CDR3 has 13 amino acids. CDR3 protein: CASSPNPNQPQHF. The CDR3 nucleotides read TGTGCCAGCAGTCCAAATCCCAATCAGCCCCAGCATTTT.

A word on this clone: Additional DNA sequences in this sample encode the identical CDR3. The genes are TRBV7-9 and TRBJ1-5; tentative D call: TRBD1 (6 bases). The ends were cut back, 4 bases at V and 6 bases at J, with 13 bases in the middle. Germline V gene sequence: CDR1 SEHNR, CDR2 FQNEAQ (reference sequence). The CDR3 sequence is 14 residues long. CDR3 sequence reads: CASSSTGGGQPQHF. Here the CDR3 DNA reads TGTGCCAGCAGCTCTACGGGGGGCGGTCAGCCCCAGCATTTT.

The chain has TRBV12-5 and TRBJ1-1; 8 nucleotides agree with TRBD1. CDR1 LGHNT and CDR2 FRNRAP come from the germline V gene. The V segment lost 0 bases and the J segment 5 bases; nucleotides outside the gene matches: 8. The length of the CDR3 is 16 residues. CDR3 sequence: CASGLVQGQGRTEAFF. The CDR3 nucleotides read TGTGCTAGTGGTTTGGTACAAGGACAGGGTAGAACTGAAGCTTTCTTT.

This chain joins TRBV6-5 and TRBJ1-3, with TRBD1 matching 10 bases. Germline V CDR1 and CDR2: MNHEY, SVGAGI. V was pared by 8 bases and J by 6 bases, with 10 bases of the junction left unmatched. CDR3 length equals 15 residues. CDR3 residues: CASATGQGFLNTIYF. The CDR3 DNA sequence: TGTGCCAGCGCCACGGGACAGGGGTTTCTAAACACCATATATTTT.

This chain links TRBV5-6 with TRBJ1-1; maybe TRBD1 (6 bases). The V gene's germline CDR1 is SGHDT and CDR2 YYEEEE. The CDR3 is made up of 15 amino acids. Trimming stripped 3 bases from V and 5 bases from J, with 17 bases between. The CDR3 DNA sequence: TGTGCCAGCAGCTCCGCCCAAACAGGGCGGACTGAAGCTTTCTTT. Residues: CASSSAQTGRTEAFF.

The chain uses TRBV24-1 and TRBJ2-2; the D gene is possibly TRBD2 (5 bases). This CDR3 contains 17 residues. Trimming removed 3 bases at V and 1 base at J, with 14 bases between. Germline-derived CDR1 and CDR2 are KGHDR and SFDVKD. Here the CDR3 reads CATSDVLAGENTGELFF. DNA of the CDR3: TGTGCCACCAGTGATGTCCTAGCCGGGGAGAACACCGGGGAGCTGTTTTTT.

The rearrangement uses TRBV27 and TRBJ2-7; D call uncertain. The V end was cut by 5 bases, the J end by 0 bases, with 14 bases between. This CDR3 has 15 amino acids. Germline V gives CDR1 MNHEY, CDR2 SMNVEV (reference sequence). The CDR3 coding sequence is TGTGCCAGCAGTCCCCGCCCACAGAGCTCCTACGAGCAGTACTTC. Translation: CASSPRPQSSYEQYF.

V and J are TRBV21-1 and TRBJ1-1. TRBV21-1 represents a pseudogene. The length of the CDR3 is 18 residues. The DNA for the CDR3 is TGTGCCAGCAGCAAGGTAGCAGATCCCTTAAAGGTGAACACTGAAGCTTTCTTT. This sequence encodes CASSKVADPLKVNTEAFF.

The chain has TRBV5-1 and TRBJ2-2, with 8 bases that match TRBD1. CDR1 and CDR2 from the germline V gene are SGHRS and YFSETQ. This CDR3 spans 14 amino acids. Trimming took 9 bases from V and 1 from J; bases not matched to a gene: 5. For the CDR3, the DNA is TGCGCCACCTCAGGGACAGGGAACACCGGGGAGCTGTTTTTT. Protein: CATSGTGNTGELFF.

V and J are TRBV27 and TRBJ1-1, with a possible D match to TRBD1 (5 bases). V was pared by 6 bases and J by 1 base, with 9 bases between. Germline V CDR1 and CDR2: MNHEY, SMNVEV (reference sequence). The CDR3 contains 13 residues. CDR3 region: CASSHGGNTEAFF. The CDR3 coding sequence is TGTGCCAGCAGCCACGGGGGGAACACTGAAGCTTTCTTT.

CDR3 nucleotide sequence: TGTGCCAGCAGCTTGGCCTGGCAGGGCTACGAGCAGTACTTC. This codes for CASSLAWQGYEQYF. This chain links TRBV5-5 with TRBJ2-7, with a weak D call TRBD1 (5 bases). V was pared by 0 bases and J by 3 bases, with 10 bases between. The CDR3 is 14 amino acids. CDR1 and CDR2 (germline): SGHKS, YYEKEE (reference sequence).

The rearrangement uses TRBV6-5 and TRBJ2-1; D may be TRBD2 (6 bases). V lost 6 bases to trimming and J lost 5 bases, with 11 bases between them. Germline CDR1 reads MNHEY; CDR2 reads SVGAGI. The CDR3 totals 13 residues. The CDR3 sequence is CASSLGLNNEQFF. The CDR3 DNA sequence: TGTGCCAGCAGCCTCGGACTAAACAATGAGCAGTTCTTC.

This clone occurred a few times. V and J are TRBV4-1 and TRBJ2-1; maybe TRBD1 (5 bases). CDR3 length: 16 residues. The V and J ends lost 0 bases and 3 bases respectively, with 12 bases between them. Germline values: CDR1 MGHRA, CDR2 YSYEKL. Here the CDR3 DNA reads TGCGCCAGCAGCCAAGAAGGGGCAGGGTTCTACAATGAGCAGTTCTTC. Translation gives CASSQEGAGFYNEQFF.

The chain couples TRBV30 to TRBJ1-3, with D perhaps TRBD1 (6 bases). Trimming stripped 3 bases from V and 2 bases from J, with 14 bases between. The V gene's germline CDR1 is GTSNPN and CDR2 SVGIG (reference sequence). This CDR3 has 15 residues. The CDR3 here is CAWRLGGATGNTIYF. CDR3 sequence (DNA): TGTGCCTGGAGGCTAGGGGGGGCAACTGGAAACACCATATATTTT.

This chain uses TRBV28 with TRBJ1-2; 10 bases agree with TRBD1. J lost 5 bases, V lost 5 bases, and 5 bases had no gene match. CDR1 and CDR2 from the germline V gene are MDHEN and SYDVKM. The CDR3 extends over 14 amino acids. The CDR3 coding sequence is TGTGCCAGCAGTCCTGGGACAGGGGTATATGGCTACACCTTC. It yields the protein CASSPGTGVYGYTF.

The V gene is TRBV11-3, the J gene TRBJ1-4, with TRBD1 identical over 7 bases. The CDR3 is 13 residues long. With 3 bases clipped from V and 12 bases from J, the junction kept 7 bases outside the gene matches. Germline V gives CDR1 SGHNT, CDR2 YENEEA. CDR3 in amino acids: CASSLPGQAELFF. The CDR3 DNA sequence: TGTGCCAGCAGCTTGCCCGGACAGGCTGAACTGTTTTTT.